The 28 T cell receptor beta chains below come from one sample, sequenced in a study of shared clonotypes between healthy human individuals. Assay: immunoSEQ multiplex PCR; the TCRdb copy retains only in-frame clones and omits some. The sample has 1 million to 1.3 million clones; around three quarters are singletons. The sequenced material came from memory CD4+ T cells from PBMCs. The subset was: CD45RA-negative fraction. Receptor source: a man aged 18 to 29 in good health. Some clones in this sample may be carry-over from other donors' samples.

V usage is TRBV6-6 and J usage is TRBJ1-5; D not resolved. V shed 9 bases and J shed 2 bases, with 17 bases lying between them. The CDR3 runs 15 residues. Germline CDR1 is MNHNY and CDR2 is SVGAGI (reference sequence). The CDR3 sequence is CASTKMALGNQPQHF. In DNA form, the CDR3 reads TGTGCCAGTACCAAAATGGCCTTGGGCAATCAGCCCCAGCATTTT.

V is TRBV27 and J is TRBJ2-5; 7 positions match TRBD1. This CDR3 region has 16 residues. The trim removed 5 bases at V and 5 bases at J, leaving 14 bases unmatched. Germline V gene sequence: CDR1 MNHEY, CDR2 SMNVEV (reference sequence). As DNA, the CDR3 is TGTGCCAGCAGTGAGGGTATGAGAGGGGGCGCGGAGACCCAGTACTTC. Translation gives CASSEGMRGGAETQYF.

To note about this clone: One end of the junction does not line up with germline, which may come from a read error. This sequence joins TRBV20-1 and TRBJ2-1; tentatively, D is TRBD2 (6 bases). The CDR3 covers 11 residues. Germline loops: CDR1 DFQATT, CDR2 SNEGSKA (reference sequence). This CDR3 reads CSADTSNGQFF. The CDR3, as DNA: TGCAGTGCAGATACTAGCAATGGGCAGTTCTTC.

About this clone itself: The sample contains more than one DNA sequence encoding this CDR3. The J gene is TRBJ2-7, the V gene TRBV2, with D uncertain. The V and J ends lost 3 bases and 1 base respectively, with 10 bases between them. CDR3 length: 14 amino acids. Germline CDR1 SNHLY, CDR2 FYNNEI. The CDR3 nucleotides read TGTGCCAGCAGTGAGGCAGGTTATTCCTACGAGCAGTACTTC. Translated: CASSEAGYSYEQYF. The variable domain in full, with the rest retrieved from reference TRBV2 and TRBJ2-7, is EPEVTQTPSHQVTQMGQEVILRCVPISNHLYFYWYRQILGQKVEFLVSFYNNEISEKSEIFDDQFSVERPDGSNFTLKIRSTKLEDSAMYFCASSEAGYSYEQYFGPGTRLTVT.

V is TRBV6-1 and J is TRBJ1-3, with no clear D. This CDR3 region has 14 residues. Germline-derived CDR1 and CDR2 are MNHNS and SASEGT. Trimming cost V 2 bases and J 3 bases, with 8 bases left between them. CDR3 nucleotide sequence: TGTGCCAGCAGTGAACGGGGTCTTGGAAACACCATATATTTT. Protein sequence: CASSERGLGNTIYF.

The rearrangement joins TRBV21-1 to TRBJ1-5; the table's D call, TRBD1, has no DNA check behind it. TRBV21-1 corresponds to a pseudogene. The CDR3 extends over 16 amino acids. This CDR3 reads CASSKAGRGSNQPQHF. The CDR3, as DNA: TGTGCCAGCAGCAAAGCAGGCAGGGGGAGCAATCAGCCCCAGCATTTT.

This clone was seen a handful of times. The chain employs TRBV6-5 and TRBJ1-2; D may be TRBD1 (5 bases). Trimming cost V 7 bases and J 4 bases, with 16 bases left between them. The CDR3 runs 14 residues. In germline, CDR1 is MNHEY, CDR2 SVGAGI. CDR3 in DNA: TGTGCCAGCAATCCCGGTCACCAGGGCTATGGCTACACCTTC. This gives the protein CASNPGHQGYGYTF.

The chain carries TRBV4-2 and TRBJ2-7; 7 bases are a match to TRBD2. The trim removed 0 bases at V and 3 bases at J, leaving 8 bases unmatched. CDR3 size: 16 residues. The germline gives CDR1 LGHNA, CDR2 YNFKEQ. The CDR3 region has the DNA TGTGCCAGCAGCCAAGATCGGTCTAGCGGACTCTACGAGCAGTACTTC. Its translation is CASSQDRSSGLYEQYF.

This chain uses TRBV5-1 with TRBJ2-7; 7 bases are a match to TRBD1. The CDR3 sequence is 14 residues long. Trimming cost V 4 bases and J 7 bases; bases outside gene matches: 11. CDR1 and CDR2 (germline): SGHRS, YFSETQ. The CDR3 coding sequence is TGCGCCAGCAGCACCGGACAGGTCCAATGGGAGCAGTACTTC. Translated, it gives CASSTGQVQWEQYF. The variable domain in full, with the rest retrieved from reference TRBV5-1 and TRBJ2-7, is KAGVTQTPRYLIKTRGQQVTLSCSPISGHRSVSWYQQTPGQGLQFLFEYFSETQRNKGNFPGRFSGRQFSNSRSEMNVSTLELGDSALYLCASSTGQVQWEQYFGPGTRLTVT.

At least ten counts were recorded for this clone. The chain links TRBV2 to TRBJ1-1; no firm D call. In germline, CDR1 is SNHLY, CDR2 FYNNEI. Trimming removed 7 bases from V and 5 bases from J, with 14 bases in between. CDR3 length equals 13 residues. Here the CDR3 reads CASNPLPGTEAFF. CDR3 nucleotide sequence: TGTGCCAGCAACCCCCTCCCGGGGACTGAAGCTTTCTTT.

This clone was counted a single time. The chain uses TRBV19 and TRBJ2-6; possibly TRBD1 for D (5 bases). This CDR3 region has 17 residues. V was trimmed by 10 bases and J by 2 bases, leaving 21 bases between them. The germline gives CDR1 LNHDA, CDR2 SQIVND (reference sequence). The CDR3 nucleotides are TGTGCCACCAGGGCACAGGTCCCTAATCCTGGGGCCAACGTCCTGACTTTC. This encodes CATRAQVPNPGANVLTF.

This chain links TRBV10-3 with TRBJ1-1, with D possibly being TRBD1 (6 bases). Germline CDR1 ENHRY, CDR2 SYGVKD. This CDR3 is built from 13 residues. V lost 6 bases, J lost 4 bases, and 12 bases lay in between. CDR3 DNA sequence: TGTGCCATCAGGAGGGAACAGGGCACTGAAGCTTTCTTT. Translated, it gives CAIRREQGTEAFF.

The CDR3 nucleotides read TGTGCCAGCAGCTTATACGGGACAGGGGGCGCCTTCCCCTACAATGAGCAGTTCTTC. Protein: CASSLYGTGGAFPYNEQFF. The rearrangement joins TRBV11-2 to TRBJ2-1, with TRBD1 matching over 12 bases. V was clipped by 2 bases and J by 2 bases; unmatched bases: 10. From germline, CDR1 is SGHAT and CDR2 FQNNGV. The CDR3 runs 19 residues. Together with reference TRBV11-2 and TRBJ2-1, the CDR3 gives the full variable domain: EAGVAQSPRYKIIEKRQSVAFWCNPISGHATLYWYQQILGQGPKLLIQFQNNGVVDDSQLPKDRFSAERLKGVDSTLKIQPAKLEDSAVYLCASSLYGTGGAFPYNEQFFGPGTRLTVL.

The chain couples TRBV28 to TRBJ1-2; 7 positions agree with TRBD1. Losses at the gene ends were 7 bases for V and 8 bases for J; bases not matched to a gene: 13. There are 14 residues in the CDR3. Germline V gene data show CDR1 as MDHEN and CDR2 as SYDVKM. This chain's CDR3 is CASTVQGGRDGYTF. CDR3 DNA: TGTGCCAGCACGGTCCAGGGGGGTCGCGACGGCTACACCTTC.

V usage is TRBV21-1 and J usage is TRBJ2-2; the table's D call of TRBD1 was not tested on the DNA. TRBV21-1 counts as a pseudogene. CDR3 length: 17 amino acids. The CDR3 sequence is CASSKGPGQGITGELFF. CDR3 in DNA: TGTGCCAGCAGCAAAGGGCCCGGACAGGGGATCACCGGGGAGCTGTTTTTT.

A few counts support this clone. The chain combines TRBV16 with TRBJ1-4; TRBD1 matches at 10 bases. Unmatched junction bases numbered 8, after V lost 4 bases and J lost 15 bases. Germline CDR1 and CDR2: KGHSY and FQNENV. The CDR3 is 13 amino acids. In nucleotides, the CDR3 is TGTGCCAGCAGCCCGACGACAGGGGGCGGGATGTTTTTT. This gives the protein CASSPTTGGGMFF.

This clone was observed a single time. This chain uses TRBV30 with TRBJ2-3; TRBD2 agrees at 7 bases. This CDR3 spans 13 amino acids. J was trimmed by 14 bases and V by 5 bases; bases with no gene match: 16. Germline V gene data show CDR1 as GTSNPN and CDR2 as SVGIG (reference sequence). The CDR3 reads CAWSGPGLLTWYF. The CDR3 nucleotides are TGTGCCTGGTCTGGACCGGGACTATTAACGTGGTATTTT.

V and J are TRBV4-1 and TRBJ1-1, with a tentative D call TRBD1 (6 bases). From germline, CDR1 is MGHRA and CDR2 YSYEKL. The CDR3 runs 14 residues. Between the trimmed V and J ends, which lost 3 bases and 3 bases, there was a span of 11 bases. CDR3 residues: CASSHPRGDTEAFF. CDR3 nucleotide sequence: TGCGCCAGCAGCCATCCGAGGGGGGACACTGAAGCTTTCTTT.

In its sample, this clone was seen once. CDR3 coding DNA: TGTGCCAGCAGTACTCGGATCACCCCATATACGCAGTATTTT. It yields the protein CASSTRITPYTQYF. The chain couples TRBV2 to TRBJ2-3; D is unclear. Germline V gene lookup returns CDR1 SNHLY and CDR2 FYNNEI. The CDR3 has 14 amino acids. The V end lost 5 bases, the J end lost 7 bases, and 16 bases lay between the germline ends.

This chain connects TRBV13 to TRBJ1-2; 7 bases align to TRBD1. Losses at the gene ends were 5 bases for V and 8 bases for J; bases not matched to a gene: 14. The CDR3 covers 15 residues. Per the germline V gene, CDR1 is PRHDT and CDR2 is FYEKMQ (reference sequence). The CDR3 is CASSRRTGGSFGYTF. CDR3 nucleotides: TGTGCCAGCAGCAGACGGACAGGTGGAAGTTTCGGCTACACCTTC.

Regarding this clone: Other DNA sequences in the same sample also yield this CDR3. The V gene is TRBV18, the J gene TRBJ2-5; no clear D gene. The germline V and J ends were trimmed by 3 bases and 4 bases, with 12 bases remaining between them. This CDR3 is 14 amino acids long. From germline, CDR1 is KGHSH and CDR2 LQKENI. CDR3 sequence: CASSPSGGGETQYF. CDR3 DNA sequence: TGTGCCAGCTCACCTTCGGGCGGTGGAGAGACCCAGTACTTC.

The chain links TRBV9 to TRBJ1-2; maybe TRBD1 (5 bases). CDR3 length: 14 residues. Trimming cost V 0 bases and J 8 bases, with 14 bases left between them. Germline V lookup: CDR1 SGDLS, CDR2 YYNGEE. The CDR3 region has the DNA TGTGCCAGCAGCGTAGAGTCAGGGAGGTACGGCTACACCTTC. This codes for CASSVESGRYGYTF.

With respect to this clone: The likely explanation is a read error, given a far larger clone one base away. In the same sample, other DNA sequences code for this CDR3. The CDR3 loop is CASSLAGTGEKLFF. The CDR3 DNA reads TGTGCCAGCAGCTTGGCAGGGACTGGAGAAAAACTGTTTTTT. The chain links TRBV7-2 to TRBJ1-4; perhaps TRBD1 as D (5 bases). Per germline, CDR1 SGHTA and CDR2 FQGNSA. The ends were cut back, 3 bases at V and 8 bases at J, with 13 bases in the middle. The CDR3 has 14 residues.

This clone was recorded once. The chain couples TRBV28 to TRBJ1-3, with no clear D. CDR1 is MDHEN and CDR2 is SYDVKM in the germline V gene. The CDR3 runs 13 residues. V was cut by 6 bases and J by 4 bases, with 10 bases left in between. The CDR3 nucleotides read TGTGCCAGCAGCCAATTTTTGGGAAACACCATATATTTT. As protein: CASSQFLGNTIYF.

On this clone itself: This sample includes further DNA sequences coding for the same CDR3. V and J are TRBV5-6 and TRBJ2-1; 9 bases match TRBD1. In germline, CDR1 is SGHDT, CDR2 YYEEEE. The length of the CDR3 is 15 residues. V lost 2 bases to trimming and J lost 2 bases; unmatched junction nucleotides: 2. The CDR3 nucleotides read TGTGCCAGCAGCTTCGACAGGGGGACCTACAATGAGCAGTTCTTC. Protein product: CASSFDRGTYNEQFF.

The chain recombines TRBV7-8 with TRBJ2-7, with D perhaps matching TRBD1 (6 bases). The CDR3 consists of 16 residues. Trimming left V 5 bases short and J 4 bases short, with 21 bases between. In germline, CDR1 is SGHVS, CDR2 FQNEAQ. The CDR3 region is CASSADRYNSRYEQYF. The CDR3 DNA reads TGTGCCAGCAGCGCCGACAGGTACAACTCTAGGTACGAGCAGTACTTC.

CDR3 amino acids: CASSPRGGTSVEQFF. In nucleotides, the CDR3 is TGTGCCAGCAGTCCCCGGGGAGGAACCTCTGTGGAGCAGTTCTTC. The rearrangement joins TRBV28 to TRBJ2-1; D is possibly TRBD2 (6 bases). V was trimmed by 5 bases and J by 10 bases, leaving 21 bases between them. The germline V gene has CDR1 MDHEN and CDR2 SYDVKM. The CDR3 is 15 amino acids.

The V gene is TRBV5-1, the J gene TRBJ1-3; maybe TRBD1 (5 bases). The CDR3 extends over 15 amino acids. V was shortened by 4 bases and J by 0 bases, with 11 bases between the two germline ends. In germline, CDR1 is SGHRS, CDR2 YFSETQ. CDR3 bases: TGCGCCAGCAGCGGTGGACATAGCTCTGGAAACACCATATATTTT. Protein: CASSGGHSSGNTIYF. The whole variable domain, remainder taken from reference TRBV5-1 and TRBJ1-3, is KAGVTQTPRYLIKTRGQQVTLSCSPISGHRSVSWYQQTPGQGLQFLFEYFSETQRNKGNFPGRFSGRQFSNSRSEMNVSTLELGDSALYLCASSGGHSSGNTIYFGEGSWLTVV.